Here is one T cell receptor beta chain with its context. Its antigen is not known. Unstimulated Tregs (CD4+CD25+CD127-) and CD4+CD25- non-Tregs were sorted from PBMCs. TCRdb keeps only in-frame clones here, not all; method: immunoSEQ multiplex PCR. This sample has around 52,000 clones, with about 83% found just once. The data originate from a study of Tregs in tolerant kidney transplant recipients. General study points: Findings come from small patient numbers and require larger validation. Activated donor B cell expansion appeared to reveal the most relevant donor-specific TCRbeta repertoire. No direct test of biological reproducibility was done here.

Per the germline V gene, CDR1 is SQVTM and CDR2 is ANQGSEA. The CDR3 consists of 11 residues. V was cut by 3 bases and J by 9 bases, with 12 bases left in between. The sequence derives from a human donor in good health. V is TRBV29-1 and J is TRBJ2-7; the D gene is possibly TRBD2 (6 bases). Source material: CD4+ T cells from blood. As DNA, the CDR3 is TGCAGCGTTGAGGCGGGGCAGGGGCAGTACTTC. Translation gives CSVEAGQGQYF.